Sequencing of this T cell receptor beta chain was carried out in a study of CD8 T cells in Susac syndrome. Random hexamers served to reverse transcribe roughly 0.45 to 1 ug RNA. Coverage of TCR beta CDR3 amplification by immunoSEQ multiplex PCR extended to 54 Vbeta and 13 Jbeta. TCRdb re-called the immunoSEQ multiplex PCR reads through MiXCR, storing one row per CDR3 protein. The sample yields more than 65,000 distinct CDR3 sequences, 95% seen once. Germline V lookup: CDR1 PRHDT, CDR2 FYEKMQ (reference sequence). With V trimmed by 2 bases and J by 5 bases, 2 bases remained unmatched. The CDR3 covers 15 residues. Study-level points and caveats: In its TCR sequencing and HLA analysis, the study acknowledged that the number of individuals was relatively small.

Only a few counts were recorded for this clonotype. The antigen remains undetermined. The rearrangement links TRBV13 to TRBJ1-5; 11 nucleotides match TRBD1. The clonotype originates from a human donor in good health. The sample taken for sequencing was CD8+ T cells from PBMCs. CDR3 residues: CASSLMGQGDQPQHF. CDR3 DNA sequence: TGTGCCAGCAGCTTAATGGGACAGGGGGATCAGCCCCAGCATTTT.